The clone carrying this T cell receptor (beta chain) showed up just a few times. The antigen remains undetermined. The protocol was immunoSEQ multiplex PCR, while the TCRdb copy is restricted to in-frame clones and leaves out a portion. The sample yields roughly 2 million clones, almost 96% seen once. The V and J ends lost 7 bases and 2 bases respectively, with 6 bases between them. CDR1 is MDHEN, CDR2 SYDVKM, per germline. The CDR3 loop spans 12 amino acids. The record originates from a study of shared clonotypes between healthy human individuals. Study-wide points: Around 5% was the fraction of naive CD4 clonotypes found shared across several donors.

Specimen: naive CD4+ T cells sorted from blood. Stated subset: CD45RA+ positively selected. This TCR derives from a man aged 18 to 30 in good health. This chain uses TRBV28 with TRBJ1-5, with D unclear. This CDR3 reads CASNWRNQPQHF. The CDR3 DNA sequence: TGTGCCAGCAATTGGCGCAATCAGCCCCAGCATTTT.